Reported below is one TCR beta chain. Its antigen remains unknown. CDR3 length: 12 residues. CDR1 is MGHRA and CDR2 is YSYEKL in the germline V gene. The germline V and J ends were trimmed by 1 base and 1 base, with 2 bases remaining between them. This record belongs to a study of post-analysis software for immune sequencing data. Study results and limitations: Relative to controls, patients with multiple sclerosis showed significantly lower normalized Chao1 diversity. Patients had higher frequencies than controls of five TRBV segments, including TRBV5-6, TRBV5-1 and TRBV20-1. Under the F measure, samples that were prepared in one batch clustered strongly together.

Built from TCR beta cDNA, the libraries had unique molecular identifiers in them. It was from about 0.94 to 9.7 million T cells that 500,000 or so cDNA molecules came. In TCRdb, the PCR reads were re-called with MiXCR into one record per CDR3 protein. The sample holds about 200,000 distinct CDR3 sequences; roughly 28% are singletons and the top ten take 3.4%. The receptor's source is a girl aged 2-17 years with multiple sclerosis. This chain connects TRBV4-1 to TRBJ2-7; D ambiguous. The sequencing input was blood. The chain's CDR3 is CASSQVSYEQYF. The CDR3 region has the DNA TGCGCCAGCAGCCAAGTATCCTACGAGCAGTACTTC.